This T cell receptor beta chain was profiled in a study of blood T cell repertoires in COVID-19. For the study at large: T cells, B-cell-depleted T cells, or PBMCs provided the cDNA or gDNA that served as material.

Some clones are missing from TCRdb's copy, which holds only in-frame ones; the method was immunoSEQ multiplex PCR. The sample yields some 300,000 clones, around nine tenths seen once. Germline CDR1 is SGHTA and CDR2 is FQGTGA. The V and J ends lost 6 bases and 7 bases, in that order; junction bases with no gene match: 7. There are 15 residues in the CDR3. The gene calls are TRBV7-3 and TRBJ2-1; TRBD1 agrees at 12 bases. Sequencing was done on a sample of peripheral blood. The sequence was collected from a man in his 70s with acute or convalescent COVID-19. The CDR3: CASRPTGQGANEQFF. Written as DNA, the CDR3 is TGTGCCAGCAGGCCGACGGGACAGGGGGCTAATGAGCAGTTCTTC.